Following are 20 T cell receptor beta chains from one sample sequenced in a study of blood T cell repertoires in COVID-19. Sequenced by immunoSEQ multiplex PCR; TCRdb stores in-frame clones only, minus some. The sample includes roughly 75,000 clones, around 85% of them seen just once. Input material: peripheral blood. The receptors were gathered from a man aged 70-80 years with acute or convalescent COVID-19.

CDR3 sequence: CAVKNGMGQYYGYTF. CDR3 nucleotide sequence: TGTGCCGTTAAAAACGGTATGGGGCAGTACTATGGCTACACCTTC. The rearrangement links TRBV19 to TRBJ1-2, with D perhaps TRBD1 (5 bases). From germline, CDR1 is LNHDA and CDR2 SQIVND (reference sequence). Trimming took 11 bases from V and 3 from J, leaving 22 bases between them. The CDR3 loop spans 15 amino acids. Full variable domain (missing parts from reference TRBV19 and TRBJ1-2): DGGITQSPKYLFRKEGQNVTLSCEQNLNHDAMYWYRQDPGQGLRLIYYSQIVNDFQKGDIAEGYSVSREKKESFPLTVTSAQKNPTAFYLCAVKNGMGQYYGYTFGSGTRLTVV.

The chain uses TRBV28 and TRBJ1-4, with 7 bases aligning to TRBD1. V gave up 2 bases and J gave up 4 bases; unmatched junction bases: 10. The V gene's germline CDR1 is MDHEN and CDR2 SYDVKM. The CDR3 consists of 17 residues. This chain's CDR3 is CASSLMGPGTDNEKLFF. CDR3 DNA sequence: TGTGCCAGCAGTTTAATGGGACCCGGGACAGATAATGAAAAACTGTTTTTT.

This rearrangement joins TRBV6-5 to TRBJ2-5; maybe TRBD2 (7 bases). The CDR3 loop spans 15 amino acids. Trimming cost V 2 bases and J 0 bases, with 10 bases left between them. From germline, CDR1 is MNHEY and CDR2 SVGAGI. The CDR3 sequence: CASSYGRGDQETQYF. In DNA form, the CDR3 reads TGTGCCAGCAGTTACGGGAGGGGGGACCAAGAGACCCAGTACTTC.

The rearrangement links TRBV5-1 to TRBJ2-7; TRBD1 aligns across 9 bases. The V gene end was trimmed by 3 bases and the J gene end by 4 bases; junction bases not matched to a gene: 5. The CDR3 is 14 amino acids. CDR1 and CDR2 from the germline V gene are SGHRS and YFSETQ. The CDR3 loop is CASSSGQGAYEQYF. CDR3 nucleotides: TGCGCCAGCAGCTCGGGACAGGGAGCATACGAGCAGTACTTC.

The count of this clone is one. The chain employs TRBV3-1 (or the pseudogene TRBV3-2) and TRBJ1-2; 10 bases are shared with TRBD1. Germline V CDR1 and CDR2: LGHDT, YNNKEL (reference sequence). There are 15 residues in the CDR3. J lost 7 bases, V lost 4 bases, and 9 bases had no gene match. The CDR3 is CASSPTGTGVGGYTF. The DNA for the CDR3 is TGTGCCAGCAGCCCGACCGGGACAGGGGTAGGTGGCTACACCTTC.

The J gene is TRBJ2-2, the V gene TRBV7-9; D is unclear. The CDR3 length is 13 residues. Looked up from germline, CDR1 is SEHNR and CDR2 is FQNEAQ (reference sequence). V was shortened by 5 bases and J by 7 bases, with 11 bases between the two germline ends. The CDR3 region is CASSPPFIGELFF. The DNA for the CDR3 is TGTGCCAGCAGCCCTCCCTTTATCGGGGAGCTGTTTTTT. Combining the CDR3 with reference TRBV7-9 and TRBJ2-2 gives the whole variable domain DTGVSQNPRHKITKRGQNVTFRCDPISEHNRLYWYRQTLGQGPEFLTYFQNEAQLEKSRLLSDRFSAERPKGSFSTLEIQRTEQGDSAMYLCASSPPFIGELFFGEGSRLTVL.

The V call is TRBV30, the J call TRBJ1-5; no firm D call. Trimming removed 0 bases from V and 2 bases from J, with 11 bases in between. CDR3 size: 15 residues. CDR1 GTSNPN and CDR2 SVGIG come from the germline V gene (reference sequence). The CDR3 nucleotides read TGTGCCTGGAGTGTAGGAGGCGGAGGCAATCAGCCCCAGCATTTT. It encodes CAWSVGGGGNQPQHF.

This clone has at least ten counts. This rearrangement joins TRBV18 to TRBJ2-3; D perhaps matches TRBD2 (6 bases). The CDR3 runs to 17 residues. V gave up 1 base and J gave up 0 bases, with 14 bases separating them. CDR1 and CDR2 (germline): KGHSH, LQKENI. In DNA, the CDR3 is TGTGCCAGCTCACCACTGGTAGCGGTAACCAGCACAGATACGCAGTATTTT. It specifies CASSPLVAVTSTDTQYF.

The rearrangement links TRBV4-1 to TRBJ2-3, with 8 bases that match TRBD2. V shed 0 bases, J shed 2 bases, and the junction held 7 bases outside the gene matches. The CDR3 loop spans 17 amino acids. The germline V gene has CDR1 MGHRA and CDR2 YSYEKL. The CDR3 DNA follows: TGCGCCAGCAGCCAAGATCGGGGAGCGGGAGACACAGATACGCAGTATTTT. It translates to CASSQDRGAGDTDTQYF.

J is TRBJ1-6 and V is TRBV2; perhaps TRBD1 as D (5 bases). The CDR3 totals 15 residues. V was cut by 7 bases and J by 6 bases, with 16 bases left in between. CDR1 is SNHLY, CDR2 FYNNEI, per germline. CDR3 coding DNA: TGTGCCAGCACTTCGGATCGACAGATTAATTCACCCCTCCACTTT. This translates into CASTSDRQINSPLHF.

This clone came up once. The V gene is TRBV2, the J gene TRBJ2-5, with 8 bases identical to TRBD1. The V gene's germline CDR1 is SNHLY and CDR2 FYNNEI. CDR3 length: 14 residues. V lost 7 bases to trimming and J lost 5 bases; unmatched junction nucleotides: 9. This CDR3 reads CASTSRYRGETQYF. CDR3 nucleotide sequence: TGTGCCAGCACTTCGAGGTACAGGGGGGAGACCCAGTACTTC.

This chain links TRBV11-3 with TRBJ2-3; D remains ambiguous. Per germline, CDR1 SGHNT and CDR2 YENEEA. Between the trimmed V and J ends, which lost 0 bases and 0 bases, there was a span of 7 bases. The CDR3 spans 15 residues. CDR3 sequence (DNA): TGTGCCAGCAGCTTAGATGGCAGTAGCACAGATACGCAGTATTTT. This encodes CASSLDGSSTDTQYF.

The chain has TRBV19 and TRBJ2-7, with 8 bases aligning to TRBD2. The germline gives CDR1 LNHDA, CDR2 SQIVND (reference sequence). V was pared by 3 bases and J by 4 bases, with 8 bases of the junction left unmatched. The CDR3 spans 15 residues. Written as DNA, the CDR3 is TGTGCCAGTAGTATCGAGTCGGGAGGGAGGTACGAGCAGTACTTC. Translating gives CASSIESGGRYEQYF.

The V call is TRBV7-2, the J call TRBJ1-5; D call uncertain. Germline V gives CDR1 SGHTA, CDR2 FQGNSA. V was pared by 4 bases and J by 1 base, with 11 bases between. CDR3 length: 15 residues. The DNA for the CDR3 is TGTGCCAGCAGCTCCCGGACGGGGAGCAATCAGCCCCAGCATTTT. It codes for CASSSRTGSNQPQHF.

The CDR3: CASSLVSGRGNTGELFF. For the CDR3, the DNA is TGTGCCAGCAGTTTAGTCAGCGGGAGGGGGAACACCGGGGAGCTGTTTTTT. The chain employs TRBV28 and TRBJ2-2; 10 bases match TRBD2. The V segment lost 2 bases and the J segment 1 base; nucleotides outside the gene matches: 4. There are 17 residues in the CDR3. From germline, CDR1 is MDHEN and CDR2 SYDVKM.

J is TRBJ2-1 and V is TRBV20-1; tentatively, D is TRBD2 (5 bases). Trimming pared 6 bases from V and 5 bases from J, leaving 5 bases between. Germline CDR1 DFQATT, CDR2 SNEGSKA (reference sequence). This CDR3 is built from 10 residues. The CDR3: CSARDNEQFF. As DNA, the CDR3 is TGCAGTGCGCGGGACAATGAGCAGTTCTTC.

The V gene is TRBV5-1, the J gene TRBJ2-2; D is unclear. CDR3 length: 15 residues. V lost 4 bases and J 5 bases, leaving 15 bases between the germline ends. CDR1 is SGHRS, CDR2 YFSETQ, per germline. The CDR3 region has the DNA TGCGCCAGCAGCCCACGCAATCTCGGGACCGGGGAGCTGTTTTTT. It yields the protein CASSPRNLGTGELFF. Full variable domain (remainder filled in from reference TRBV5-1 and TRBJ2-2): KAGVTQTPRYLIKTRGQQVTLSCSPISGHRSVSWYQQTPGQGLQFLFEYFSETQRNKGNFPGRFSGRQFSNSRSEMNVSTLELGDSALYLCASSPRNLGTGELFFGEGSRLTVL.

V is TRBV13 and J is TRBJ1-1; D remains unclear. The CDR3 totals 14 residues. V was pared by 4 bases and J by 1 base, with 10 bases between. Germline V lookup: CDR1 PRHDT, CDR2 FYEKMQ (reference sequence). The CDR3 loop is CASSSPGGNTEAFF. CDR3 bases: TGTGCCAGCAGCTCACCCGGAGGGAACACTGAAGCTTTCTTT.

The chain combines TRBV5-4 with TRBJ2-2; the D gene is possibly TRBD1 (6 bases). CDR3 length equals 14 residues. V was shortened by 4 bases and J by 2 bases, with 9 bases between the two germline ends. Germline CDR1 SGHNT, CDR2 YYREEE (reference sequence). CDR3 protein: CASSARGNTGELFF. The CDR3 DNA reads as TGTGCCAGCAGCGCCAGGGGAAACACCGGGGAGCTGTTTTTT.

The chain joins TRBV2 to TRBJ2-3; D remains unclear. This CDR3 has 13 amino acids. The germline V gene has CDR1 SNHLY and CDR2 FYNNEI. Trimming removed 7 bases from V and 2 bases from J, with 10 bases in between. CDR3 DNA sequence: TGTGCCAGCACCCCCTCTCCCACAGATACGCAGTATTTT. The encoded protein is CASTPSPTDTQYF.